A single sample is the source of the 20 T cell receptor beta chains below, sequenced in a study of T cell responses to AZD1222 COVID-19 vaccine. Only in-frame clones appear in the TCRdb table, and some are missing; sequencing was by immunoSEQ multiplex PCR. The sample records tens of thousands of clones, about 90% being singletons. The sample was peripheral blood, taken on day 0 of AZD1222 vaccination. The receptors come from an adult in good health.

This clone was recorded a few times. In DNA, the CDR3 is TGTGCCAGCAGTGAATCCCGTCTAGCGGTCTACGAGCAGTACTTC. Translating gives CASSESRLAVYEQYF. The rearrangement links TRBV25-1 to TRBJ2-7; 7 bases map to TRBD2. V was pared by 1 base and J by 3 bases, with 6 bases of the junction left unmatched. Germline V gives CDR1 MGHDK, CDR2 SYGVNS. This CDR3 has 15 amino acids.

V usage is TRBV4-2 and J usage is TRBJ1-1, with D possibly being TRBD1 (6 bases). Germline CDR1 reads LGHNA; CDR2 reads YNFKEQ. The CDR3 is 15 amino acids. Trimming pared 2 bases from V and 1 base from J, leaving 11 bases between. CDR3 bases: TGTGCCAGCAGCCAACAGTGGGGGCAGAACACTGAAGCTTTCTTT. Amino acids: CASSQQWGQNTEAFF.

The chain carries TRBV9 and TRBJ1-2, with unresolved D. The V gene lost 0 bases and the J gene lost 4 bases, with 13 bases spanning the gap. The CDR3 is 15 amino acids. The germline V gene encodes CDR1 SGDLS and CDR2 YYNGEE. The CDR3 nucleotides are TGTGCCAGCAGCGTAGCCCCCATCGTGAGCTATGGCTACACCTTC. Residues: CASSVAPIVSYGYTF.

The V and J genes are TRBV6-6 and TRBJ2-7; TRBD2 agrees at 9 bases. J gave up 0 bases and V 5 bases, and 8 bases lay outside the gene matches. This CDR3 has 16 residues. Germline loops: CDR1 MNHNY, CDR2 SVGAGI (reference sequence). CDR3 sequence: CASSPGLARSSYEQYF. CDR3 sequence (DNA): TGTGCCAGCAGTCCCGGACTAGCGCGGAGCTCCTACGAGCAGTACTTC.

CDR3 coding DNA: TGTGCCAGCAGCTCCGGGACGGGACCCGCAACTAATGAAAAACTGTTTTTT. As protein: CASSSGTGPATNEKLFF. The rearrangement joins TRBV9 to TRBJ1-4, with a weak D call TRBD1 (5 bases). Germline V gives CDR1 SGDLS, CDR2 YYNGEE. V lost 4 bases and J 0 bases, leaving 16 bases between the germline ends. This CDR3 is built from 17 residues.

This sequence joins TRBV6-6 and TRBJ2-5; D is undetermined. CDR1 is MNHNY and CDR2 is SVGAGI in the germline V gene (reference sequence). The CDR3 contains 12 residues. The V end was cut by 4 bases, the J end by 3 bases, with 6 bases between. The CDR3 nucleotides read TGTGCCAGCAGTTGGGATAAAGAGACCCAGTACTTC. It translates to CASSWDKETQYF.

The J gene is TRBJ2-1, the V gene TRBV10-2; 12 nucleotides align to TRBD2. Germline CDR1 reads WSHSY; CDR2 reads SAAADI. Losses at the gene ends were 4 bases for V and 6 bases for J; bases not matched to a gene: 7. There are 16 residues in the CDR3. CDR3 sequence (DNA): TGCGCCAGCAGTGGGGCTAGCGGGAGGGGTGGCAATGAGCAGTTCTTC. Its protein product is CASSGASGRGGNEQFF.

This chain joins TRBV5-5 and TRBJ2-7; D is perhaps TRBD1 (5 bases). This CDR3 is 14 amino acids long. Trimming removed 0 bases at V and 2 bases at J, with 9 bases between. Germline loops: CDR1 SGHKS, CDR2 YYEKEE (reference sequence). The CDR3 region has the DNA TGTGCCAGCAGCTTGGGCCTACAGGCCTACGAGCAGTACTTC. Encoded protein: CASSLGLQAYEQYF.

The rearrangement uses TRBV3-1 (or the pseudogene TRBV3-2) and TRBJ2-5, with TRBD1 identical over 10 bases. This CDR3 region has 16 residues. J lost 4 bases, V lost 0 bases, and 5 bases had no gene match. Germline CDR1 and CDR2: LGHDT and YNNKEL (reference sequence). CDR3 residues: CASSQDGTGARETQYF. The CDR3 DNA reads TGTGCCAGCAGCCAAGACGGGACAGGGGCAAGAGAGACCCAGTACTTC.

The rearrangement uses TRBV3-1 (or the pseudogene TRBV3-2) and TRBJ1-4; no firm D call. V lost 1 base, J lost 3 bases, and 9 bases lay in between. The CDR3 is 15 residues long. Per germline, CDR1 LGHDT and CDR2 YNNKEL (reference sequence). CDR3 protein: CASSQVREANEKLFF. The CDR3 DNA reads TGTGCCAGCAGCCAAGTGCGGGAGGCTAATGAAAAACTGTTTTTT.

V is TRBV12-3 or TRBV12-4 and J is TRBJ1-6; D call uncertain. The CDR3 length is 13 residues. Trimming removed 3 bases from V and 13 bases from J, with 13 bases in between. CDR3 loop: CASSFNSRGPLHF. The CDR3 DNA sequence: TGTGCCAGCAGTTTTAACTCCCGAGGGCCCCTCCACTTT.

The V call is TRBV7-2, the J call TRBJ2-7, with 7 nucleotides matching TRBD1. CDR3 length: 15 amino acids. Germline V gene data show CDR1 as SGHTA and CDR2 as FQGNSA. V shed 0 bases and J 1 base; nucleotides not matched to a gene: 3. The DNA for the CDR3 is TGTGCCAGCAGCTTAGCGGGGACAGTATCCTACGAGCAGTACTTC. Residues: CASSLAGTVSYEQYF.

V and J are TRBV28 and TRBJ1-5; D call uncertain. V lost 1 base and J lost 2, with 9 bases in between. The germline gives CDR1 MDHEN, CDR2 SYDVKM. The CDR3 is 15 amino acids. The CDR3 sequence: CASSLLATRNQPQHF. The CDR3 bases are TGTGCCAGCAGTTTATTGGCGACCCGCAATCAGCCCCAGCATTTT.

The chain is built from TRBV4-1 and TRBJ2-7; TRBD1 agrees at 7 bases. This CDR3 has 15 amino acids. Trimming removed 6 bases from V and 0 bases from J; junction bases left unmatched: 8. CDR1 and CDR2 (germline): MGHRA, YSYEKL. CDR3 residues: CASSDRQGSSYEQYF. CDR3 DNA sequence: TGCGCCAGCAGTGACCGACAGGGAAGCTCCTACGAGCAGTACTTC.

The V gene is TRBV5-1, the J gene TRBJ2-7; 7 positions match TRBD1. V lost 3 bases and J lost 4; bases outside the gene matches: 13. Germline-derived CDR1 and CDR2 are SGHRS and YFSETQ. This CDR3 is 16 amino acids long. The CDR3 region has the DNA TGCGCCAGCAGCTCCGGACAGGAAGTTTTACTGTACGAGCAGTACTTC. Translated: CASSSGQEVLLYEQYF.

The rearrangement uses TRBV6-4 and TRBJ2-2, with D possibly matching TRBD2 (6 bases). The CDR3 spans 16 residues. Germline V gene lookup returns CDR1 MRHNA and CDR2 SNTAGT. Trimming cost V 5 bases and J 0 bases, with 13 bases left between them. CDR3 amino acids: CASSPQGLANTGELFF. As DNA, the CDR3 is TGTGCCAGCAGTCCCCAGGGACTTGCGAACACCGGGGAGCTGTTTTTT.

The chain couples TRBV29-1 to TRBJ2-1; TRBD2 is a possible D gene (6 bases). This CDR3 is built from 14 residues. Per germline, CDR1 SQVTM and CDR2 ANQGSEA. V was trimmed by 2 bases and J by 7 bases, leaving 15 bases between them. CDR3 protein: CSVESSGVGNEQFF. CDR3 in DNA: TGCAGCGTTGAATCTTCGGGAGTAGGAAATGAGCAGTTCTTC.

CDR3 DNA sequence: TGTGCCAGCAGCCATGGGGTTGAAGCTTTCTTT. This gives the protein CASSHGVEAFF. This chain joins TRBV27 and TRBJ1-1; D unclear. V lost 6 bases to trimming and J lost 7 bases, with 9 bases between them. Per germline, CDR1 MNHEY and CDR2 SMNVEV (reference sequence). The CDR3 is made up of 11 amino acids.

This sequence joins TRBV6-1 and TRBJ2-4; D possibly corresponds to TRBD1 (5 bases). Trimming cost V 2 bases and J 6 bases, with 8 bases left between them. The CDR3 totals 13 residues. CDR1 is MNHNS and CDR2 is SASEGT in the germline V gene. Written as DNA, the CDR3 is TGTGCCAGCAGTGAAAAGGGGCCAAACATTCAGTACTTC. This encodes CASSEKGPNIQYF.

The chain combines TRBV6-5 with TRBJ1-2; TRBD1 is a possible D gene (5 bases). Trimming removed 6 bases at V and 2 bases at J, with 13 bases between. Per the germline V gene, CDR1 is MNHEY and CDR2 is SVGAGI. CDR3 length: 14 amino acids. The CDR3 loop is CASRAGFPNYGYTF. CDR3 DNA sequence: TGTGCCAGCAGGGCAGGGTTCCCGAACTATGGCTACACCTTC.